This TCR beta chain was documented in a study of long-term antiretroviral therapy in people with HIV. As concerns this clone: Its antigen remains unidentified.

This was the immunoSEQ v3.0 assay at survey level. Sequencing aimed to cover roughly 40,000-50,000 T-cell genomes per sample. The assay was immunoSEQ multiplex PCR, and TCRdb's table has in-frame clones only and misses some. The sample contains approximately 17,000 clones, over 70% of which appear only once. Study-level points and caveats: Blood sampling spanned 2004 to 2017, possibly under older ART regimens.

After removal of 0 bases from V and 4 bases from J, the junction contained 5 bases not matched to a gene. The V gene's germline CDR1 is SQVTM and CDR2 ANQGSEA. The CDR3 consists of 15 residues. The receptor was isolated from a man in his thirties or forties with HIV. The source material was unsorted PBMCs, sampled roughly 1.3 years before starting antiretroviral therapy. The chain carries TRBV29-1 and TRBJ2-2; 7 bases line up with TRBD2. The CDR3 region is CSVEDRAGRTGELFF. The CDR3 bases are TGCAGCGTTGAAGATAGAGCGGGACGCACCGGGGAGCTGTTTTTT.